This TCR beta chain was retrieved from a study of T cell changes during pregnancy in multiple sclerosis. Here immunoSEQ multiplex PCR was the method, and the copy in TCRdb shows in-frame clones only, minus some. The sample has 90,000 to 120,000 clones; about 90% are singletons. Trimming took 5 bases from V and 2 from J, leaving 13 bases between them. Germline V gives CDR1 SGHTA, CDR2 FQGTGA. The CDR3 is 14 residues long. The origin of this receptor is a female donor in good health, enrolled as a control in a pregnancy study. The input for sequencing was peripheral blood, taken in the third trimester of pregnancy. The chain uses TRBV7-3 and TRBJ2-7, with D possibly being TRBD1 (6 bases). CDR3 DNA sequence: TGTGCCAGCAGCCCCGGGACACCCCCCTACGAGCAGTACTTC. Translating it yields CASSPGTPPYEQYF.